This TCR beta chain is drawn from a study of cytomegalovirus exposure and HLA in healthy donors. The study's findings and limits: For cytomegalovirus status, the classifier reportedly gave diagnoses with high specificity and sensitivity. TCR beta chain V- and J-gene trimming was linked, in a later analysis, to a missense variant in DCLRE1C.

Vbeta (60) and Jbeta (13) primers were used in the PCR. Sequenced by immunoSEQ multiplex PCR; TCRdb stores in-frame clones only, minus some. In the table there are about 210,000 clones, around 88% of which are singletons. As for this clone: What it binds is not known.

The ends lost 3 bases at V and 4 bases at J; junction bases unmatched: 1. Germline V gene lookup returns CDR1 MGHRA and CDR2 YSYEKL. The length of the CDR3 is 15 residues. Sequencing input: PBMCs. V gene TRBV4-1 combines with J gene TRBJ1-6, with 9 bases that match TRBD1. This receptor was taken from a woman younger than 45 in good health and CMV-seronegative. The CDR3 DNA reads as TGCGCCAGCAGCCATGGACAGGGGTATAATTCACCCCTCCACTTT. Translated, it gives CASSHGQGYNSPLHF.